Detailed here is one T cell receptor (beta chain). The authors' processing: Estimation of nucleated cell counts was performed using reference gene primer amplification. Profiling relied on immunoSEQ multiplex PCR, and the TCRdb table lists in-frame clones only, not all of them. That table supplies the V and J calls and clone size; D and trimming were determined from the DNA. This table holds over 40,000 clones, approximately 82% found once. This specimen comes from a study of blood T cell repertoires in COVID-19. Study summary: The samples span acute and convalescent COVID-19 from the United States, Italy and Spain. Nucleic acid was either cDNA or gDNA, and it came from T cells, B-cell-depleted T cells, or PBMCs.

This CDR3 has 13 amino acids. Trimming removed 4 bases at V and 6 bases at J, with 12 bases between. In germline, CDR1 is SEHNR, CDR2 FQNEAQ (reference sequence). The chain combines TRBV7-9 with TRBJ1-1, with D maybe TRBD1 (5 bases). The source is a human donor in a cohort sampled during active COVID-19. The specimen sequenced was peripheral blood. The CDR3 region is CASSSGVEAEAFF. CDR3 nucleotides: TGTGCCAGCAGCTCGGGGGTTGAGGCTGAAGCTTTCTTT.